This entry describes one T cell receptor (beta chain). Its target is unknown. Reverse transcribing all isolated RNA meant expressed TCRB transcripts were sequenced. Clones were read by immunoSEQ multiplex PCR, and TCRdb kept only the in-frame ones, dropping some. The table lists 250,000 to 400,000 clones, 12% to 15% of them singletons. These data originate in a study of beta chain features in type 1 diabetes. Study-wide results and caveats: There was a moderate but significant shortening of TCRB CDR3s in all four CD4+ subsets of Type 1 diabetes patients. Whether HLA type influences TCRB rearrangement remained unresolved here.

Source material: central memory CD4+ T cells from blood. The TCR sequence derives from a young man in good health.

CDR3 sequence: CASSLGQGKRELFF. The CDR3, as DNA: TGCGCCAGCAGCTTGGGACAGGGAAAACGGGAGCTGTTTTTT. This chain links TRBV5-1 with TRBJ2-2; TRBD1 matches at 7 bases. Germline V CDR1 and CDR2: SGHRS, YFSETQ. Trimming took 0 bases from V and 9 from J; bases not matched to a gene: 5. The CDR3 has 14 residues.